This T cell receptor beta chain was found in a study of shared clonotypes between healthy human individuals. Study results and caveats: Compared with clonotypes that all four donors shared, non-shared clonotypes had lower generation probabilities.

Each donor was a Caucasian adult residing in Nashville, Tennessee. This clone was picked up one time. What it binds is unknown. Clones were sequenced by immunoSEQ multiplex PCR, and TCRdb holds only the in-frame ones, with some missing. The sample yields approximately 1,000,000 clones, approximately 80% seen once. This CDR3 is 13 amino acids long. Per the germline V gene, CDR1 is SNHLY and CDR2 is FYNNEI. With V trimmed by 1 base and J by 16 bases, 9 bases remained unmatched. Sequencing input: memory CD4+ T cells from PBMCs. The subset was: CD45RA-negative fraction. The chain is built from TRBV2 and TRBJ2-1; 8 bases agree with TRBD1. The clonotype was recovered from a man younger than 35 in good health. Some clones in this sample may be carry-over from other donors' samples. The CDR3 spells CASSEVRGQDVFF. The DNA for the CDR3 is TGTGCCAGCAGTGAAGTCCGGGGACAGGACGTCTTCTTC.